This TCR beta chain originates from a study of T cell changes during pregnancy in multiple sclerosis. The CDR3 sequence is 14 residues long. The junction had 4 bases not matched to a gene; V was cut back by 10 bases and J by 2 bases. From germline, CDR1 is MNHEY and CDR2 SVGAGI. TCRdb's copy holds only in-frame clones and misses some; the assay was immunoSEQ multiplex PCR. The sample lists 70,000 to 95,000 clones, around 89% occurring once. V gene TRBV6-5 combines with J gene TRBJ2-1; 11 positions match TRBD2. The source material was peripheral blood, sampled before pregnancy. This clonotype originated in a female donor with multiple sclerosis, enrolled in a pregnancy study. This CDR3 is CATGLAGTYNEQFF. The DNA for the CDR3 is TGTGCCACTGGACTAGCGGGTACCTACAATGAGCAGTTCTTC.